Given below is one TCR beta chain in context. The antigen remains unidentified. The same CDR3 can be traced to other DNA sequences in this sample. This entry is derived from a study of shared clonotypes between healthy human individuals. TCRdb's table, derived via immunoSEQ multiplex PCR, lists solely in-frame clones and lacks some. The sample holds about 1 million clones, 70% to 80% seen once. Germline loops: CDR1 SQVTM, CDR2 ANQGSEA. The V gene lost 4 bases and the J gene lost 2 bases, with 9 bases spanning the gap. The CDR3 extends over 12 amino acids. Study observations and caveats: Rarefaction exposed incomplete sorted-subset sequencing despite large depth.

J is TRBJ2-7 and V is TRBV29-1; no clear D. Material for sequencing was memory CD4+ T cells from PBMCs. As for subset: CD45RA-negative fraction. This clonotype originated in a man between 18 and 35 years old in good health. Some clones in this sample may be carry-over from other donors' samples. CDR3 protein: CSVGSPPYEQYF. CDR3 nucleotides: TGCAGCGTTGGGTCCCCCCCCTACGAGCAGTACTTC.